These T cell receptor beta chains were read from a single sample in a study of blood T cells in healthy people across ages. TCRdb reanalysed the 5' RACE reads using MiXCR and keeps one entry per CDR3 protein. The sample has approximately 780,000 distinct CDR3 sequences; roughly 24% are singletons. Another study also made use of these data, one on T cells of mothers and their children.

Sequencing was done on a sample of blood. These receptors were collected from a boy aged 5-17 years in good health. Both conserved end residues are part of each CDR3. A D gene is named only where the DNA matches it firmly. Size values are once, few and many counts, or a class for expanded clones, and some rows have none.

TRBJ2-6	few	TRBV28	TRBD1	CASSGQGKGSGANVLTF	TGTGCCAGCAGCGGACAGGGAAAAGGTTCTGGGGCCAACGTCCTGACTTTC
TRBJ2-1	few	TRBV12-3/TRBV12-4	TRBD2	CASSPSGGGGEQFF	TGTGCCAGCAGCCCTAGCGGGGGGGGCGGCGAGCAGTTCTTC
TRBJ2-2	NA	TRBV11-2	NA	CASSLRPLATDTGELFF	TGTGCCAGCAGCTTAAGGCCCCTAGCGACCGACACCGGGGAGCTGTTTTTT
TRBJ2-7	NA	TRBV20-1	NA	CSARGHLYEQYF	TGCAGTGCTAGAGGCCACCTCTACGAGCAGTACTTC
TRBJ2-1	NA	TRBV9	NA	CASSAATGVMYNEQFF	TGTGCCAGCAGCGCCGCCACAGGAGTTATGTACAATGAGCAGTTCTTC
TRBJ2-3	few	TRBV4-2	TRBD2	CASSQGPSGNTDTQYF	TGTGCCAGCAGCCAAGGCCCTAGCGGGAACACAGATACGCAGTATTTT
TRBJ2-1	NA	TRBV27	TRBD1	CASRTQGSSYNEQLF	TGTGCCAGCAGGACACAGGGGAGCTCCTACAATGAGCAGCTCTTC
TRBJ1-5	NA	TRBV20-1	NA	CSAREGGWYYSNQPQHF	TGCAGTGCTAGAGAGGGAGGTTGGTACTATAGCAATCAGCCCCAGCATTTT
TRBJ2-1	NA	TRBV11-3	TRBD1	CASSSQGDYNEQFF	TGTGCCAGCAGCTCGCAGGGGGACTACAATGAGCAGTTCTTC
TRBJ2-7	few	TRBV3-1	NA	CASSHQSTYEQYF	TGTGCCAGCAGCCACCAAAGCACCTACGAGCAGTACTTC
TRBJ2-6	few	TRBV12-3/TRBV12-4	TRBD2	CASSTVGRGTGANVLTF	TGTGCCAGCAGTACCGTCGGGCGGGGGACTGGGGCCAACGTCCTGACTTTC
TRBJ2-5	few	TRBV5-1	NA	CASSDPQGGGHQETQYF	TGCGCCAGCAGCGACCCCCAAGGTGGGGGCCACCAAGAGACCCAGTACTTC
TRBJ2-5	NA	TRBV12-3/TRBV12-4	NA	CASSLGWRGETQYF	TGTGCCAGCAGTTTAGGCTGGCGGGGAGAGACCCAGTACTTC
TRBJ1-2	few	TRBV11-2	NA	CASSNLAGALGGYTF	TGTGCCAGCAGCAACTTAGCGGGGGCCCTCGGAGGCTACACCTTC